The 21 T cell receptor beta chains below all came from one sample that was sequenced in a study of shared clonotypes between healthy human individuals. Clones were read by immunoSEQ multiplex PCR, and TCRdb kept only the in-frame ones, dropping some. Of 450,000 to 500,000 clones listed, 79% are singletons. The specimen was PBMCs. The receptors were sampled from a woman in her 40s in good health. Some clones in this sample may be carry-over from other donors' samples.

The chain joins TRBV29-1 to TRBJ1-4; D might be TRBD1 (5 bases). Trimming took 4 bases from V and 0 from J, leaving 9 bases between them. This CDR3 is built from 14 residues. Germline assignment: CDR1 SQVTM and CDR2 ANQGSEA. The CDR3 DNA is TGCAGCGTTGCCGACAGAACAACTAATGAAAAACTGTTTTTT. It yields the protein CSVADRTTNEKLFF.

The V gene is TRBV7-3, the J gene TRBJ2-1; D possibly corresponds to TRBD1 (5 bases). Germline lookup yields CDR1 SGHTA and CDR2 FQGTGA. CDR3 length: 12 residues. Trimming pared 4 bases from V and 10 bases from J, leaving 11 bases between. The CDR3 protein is CASSSRAGEQFF. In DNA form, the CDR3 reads TGTGCCAGCAGCTCCAGGGCAGGCGAGCAGTTCTTC.

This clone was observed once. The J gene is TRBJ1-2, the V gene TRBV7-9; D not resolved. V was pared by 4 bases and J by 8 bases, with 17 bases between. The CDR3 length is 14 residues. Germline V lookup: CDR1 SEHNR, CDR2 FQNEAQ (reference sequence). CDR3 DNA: TGTGCCAGCAGCTACCCCGTCCCCCATGGGGGCTACACCTTC. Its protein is CASSYPVPHGGYTF.

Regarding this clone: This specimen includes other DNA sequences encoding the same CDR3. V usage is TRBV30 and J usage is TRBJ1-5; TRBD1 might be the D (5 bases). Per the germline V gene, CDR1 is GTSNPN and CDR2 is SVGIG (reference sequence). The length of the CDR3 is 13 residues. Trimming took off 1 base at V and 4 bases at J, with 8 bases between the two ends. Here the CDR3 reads CAWSGGGNQPQHF. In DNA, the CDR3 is TGTGCCTGGAGTGGGGGGGGAAATCAGCCCCAGCATTTT.

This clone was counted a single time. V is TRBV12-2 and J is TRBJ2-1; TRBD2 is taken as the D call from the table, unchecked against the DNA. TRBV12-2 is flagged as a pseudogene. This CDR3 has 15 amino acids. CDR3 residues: CASRFNAGSGNEQFF. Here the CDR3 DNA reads TGTGCAAGTCGCTTTAACGCCGGGAGTGGGAATGAGCAGTTCTTC.

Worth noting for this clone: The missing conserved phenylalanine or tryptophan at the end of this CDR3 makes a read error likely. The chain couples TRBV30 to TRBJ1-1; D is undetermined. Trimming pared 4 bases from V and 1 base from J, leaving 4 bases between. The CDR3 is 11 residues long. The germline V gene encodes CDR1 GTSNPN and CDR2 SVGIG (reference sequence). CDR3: CAWMGNTEAFS. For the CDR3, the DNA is TGTGCCTGGATGGGGAACACTGAAGCTTTCTCT.

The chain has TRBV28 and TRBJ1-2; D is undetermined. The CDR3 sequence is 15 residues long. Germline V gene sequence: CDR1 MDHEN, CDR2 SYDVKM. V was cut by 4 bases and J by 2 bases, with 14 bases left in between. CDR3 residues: CASSSLGLGNYGYTF. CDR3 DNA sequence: TGTGCCAGCAGTTCCCTGGGCCTAGGGAACTATGGCTACACCTTC.

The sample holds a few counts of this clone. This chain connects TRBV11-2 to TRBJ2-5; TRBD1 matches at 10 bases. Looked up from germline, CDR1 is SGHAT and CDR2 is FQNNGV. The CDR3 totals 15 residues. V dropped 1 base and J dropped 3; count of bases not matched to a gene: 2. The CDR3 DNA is TGTGCCAGCAGCTTAGGAGGGACAGGGGAAGAGACCCAGTACTTC. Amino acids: CASSLGGTGEETQYF.

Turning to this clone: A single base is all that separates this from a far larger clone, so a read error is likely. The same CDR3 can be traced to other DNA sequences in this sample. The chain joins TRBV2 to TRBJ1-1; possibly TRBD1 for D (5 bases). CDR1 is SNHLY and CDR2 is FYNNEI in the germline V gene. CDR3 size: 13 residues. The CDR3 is CASSVGGGTEAFF. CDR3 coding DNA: TGTGCCAGTAGTGTGGGGGGTGGGACTGAAGCTTTCTTT.

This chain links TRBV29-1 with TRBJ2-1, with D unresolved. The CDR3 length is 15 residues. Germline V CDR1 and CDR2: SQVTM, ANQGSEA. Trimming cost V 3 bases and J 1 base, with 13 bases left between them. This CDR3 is CSVEGGIRSYNEQFF. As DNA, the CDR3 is TGCAGCGTTGAGGGTGGGATAAGGTCCTACAATGAGCAGTTCTTC.

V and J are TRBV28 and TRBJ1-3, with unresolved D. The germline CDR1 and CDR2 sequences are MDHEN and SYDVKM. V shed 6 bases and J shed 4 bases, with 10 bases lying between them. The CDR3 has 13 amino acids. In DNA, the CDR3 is TGTGCCAGCAGATGGGGTTCCGGAAACACCATATATTTT. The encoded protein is CASRWGSGNTIYF.

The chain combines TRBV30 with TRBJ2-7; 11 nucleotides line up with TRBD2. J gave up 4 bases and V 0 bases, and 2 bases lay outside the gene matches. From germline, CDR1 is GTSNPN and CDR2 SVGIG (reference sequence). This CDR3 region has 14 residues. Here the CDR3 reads CAWSVGLADYEQYF. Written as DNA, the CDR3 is TGTGCCTGGAGTGTGGGACTAGCGGATTACGAGCAGTACTTC. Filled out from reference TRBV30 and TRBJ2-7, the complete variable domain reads SQTIHQWPATLVQPVGSPLSLECTVEGTSNPNLYWYRQAAGRGLQLLFYSVGIGQISSEVPQNLSASRPQDRQFILSSKKLLLSDSGFYLCAWSVGLADYEQYFGPGTRLTVT.

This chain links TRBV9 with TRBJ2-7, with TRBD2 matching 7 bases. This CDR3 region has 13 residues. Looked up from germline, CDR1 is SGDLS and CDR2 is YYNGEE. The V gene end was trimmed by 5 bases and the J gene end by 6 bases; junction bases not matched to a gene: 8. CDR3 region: CASSGSGPREQYF. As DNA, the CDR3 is TGTGCCAGCAGTGGTAGCGGGCCGCGCGAGCAGTACTTC.

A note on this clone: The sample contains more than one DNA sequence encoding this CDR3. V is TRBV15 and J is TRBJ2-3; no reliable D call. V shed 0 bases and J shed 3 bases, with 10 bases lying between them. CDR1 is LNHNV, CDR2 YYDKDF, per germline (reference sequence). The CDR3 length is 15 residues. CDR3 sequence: CATSRDRVRTDTQYF. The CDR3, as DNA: TGTGCCACCAGCAGAGATCGGGTGAGGACAGATACGCAGTATTTT.

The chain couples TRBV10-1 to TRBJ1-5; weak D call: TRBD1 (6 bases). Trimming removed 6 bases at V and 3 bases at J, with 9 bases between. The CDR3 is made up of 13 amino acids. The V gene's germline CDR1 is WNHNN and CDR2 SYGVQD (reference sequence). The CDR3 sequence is CASRGQINQPQHF. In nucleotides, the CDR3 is TGCGCCAGCAGAGGACAGATCAATCAGCCCCAGCATTTT.

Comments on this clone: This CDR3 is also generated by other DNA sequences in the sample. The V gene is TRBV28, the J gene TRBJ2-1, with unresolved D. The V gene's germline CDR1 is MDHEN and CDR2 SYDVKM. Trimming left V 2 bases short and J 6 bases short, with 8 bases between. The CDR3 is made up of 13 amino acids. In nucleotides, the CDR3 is TGTGCCAGCAGTTTAGTTTTAAGCAATGAGCAGTTCTTC. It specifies CASSLVLSNEQFF.

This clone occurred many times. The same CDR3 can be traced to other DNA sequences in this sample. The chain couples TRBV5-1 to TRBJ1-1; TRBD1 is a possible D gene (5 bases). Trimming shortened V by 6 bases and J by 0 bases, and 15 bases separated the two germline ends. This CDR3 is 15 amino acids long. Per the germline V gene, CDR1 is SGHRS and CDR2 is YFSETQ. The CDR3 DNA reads TGCGCCAGCACCCTGGGGGGGTTGGTGAACACTGAAGCTTTCTTT. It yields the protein CASTLGGLVNTEAFF.

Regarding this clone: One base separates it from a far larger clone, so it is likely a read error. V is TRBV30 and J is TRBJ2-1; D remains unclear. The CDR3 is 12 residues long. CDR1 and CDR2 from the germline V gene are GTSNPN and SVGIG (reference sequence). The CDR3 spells CARSDTSPEQFF. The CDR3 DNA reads TGTGCCCGGAGTGACACGAGCCCTGAGCAGTTCTTC.

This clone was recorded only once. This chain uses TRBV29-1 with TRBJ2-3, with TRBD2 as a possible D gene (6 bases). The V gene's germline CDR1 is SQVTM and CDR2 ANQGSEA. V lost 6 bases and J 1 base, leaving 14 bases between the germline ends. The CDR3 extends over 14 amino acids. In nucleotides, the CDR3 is TGCAGCGTCGCGATGGGGGGACGCACAGATACGCAGTATTTT. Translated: CSVAMGGRTDTQYF.

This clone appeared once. In DNA form, the CDR3 reads TGTGCCACACGTCTCGGGACTAGCGGGATCCCCGGGGAGCTGTTTTTT. It encodes CATRLGTSGIPGELFF. The rearrangement joins TRBV28 to TRBJ2-2, with TRBD2 matching 13 bases. The CDR3 spans 16 residues. V lost 10 bases to trimming and J lost 6 bases; unmatched junction nucleotides: 11. Germline lookup yields CDR1 MDHEN and CDR2 SYDVKM.

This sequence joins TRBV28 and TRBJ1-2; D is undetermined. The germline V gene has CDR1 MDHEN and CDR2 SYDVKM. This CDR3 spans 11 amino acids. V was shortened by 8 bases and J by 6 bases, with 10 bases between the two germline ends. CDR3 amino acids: CASRVQHGYTF. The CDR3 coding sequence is TGTGCCAGCCGGGTCCAACATGGCTACACCTTC.